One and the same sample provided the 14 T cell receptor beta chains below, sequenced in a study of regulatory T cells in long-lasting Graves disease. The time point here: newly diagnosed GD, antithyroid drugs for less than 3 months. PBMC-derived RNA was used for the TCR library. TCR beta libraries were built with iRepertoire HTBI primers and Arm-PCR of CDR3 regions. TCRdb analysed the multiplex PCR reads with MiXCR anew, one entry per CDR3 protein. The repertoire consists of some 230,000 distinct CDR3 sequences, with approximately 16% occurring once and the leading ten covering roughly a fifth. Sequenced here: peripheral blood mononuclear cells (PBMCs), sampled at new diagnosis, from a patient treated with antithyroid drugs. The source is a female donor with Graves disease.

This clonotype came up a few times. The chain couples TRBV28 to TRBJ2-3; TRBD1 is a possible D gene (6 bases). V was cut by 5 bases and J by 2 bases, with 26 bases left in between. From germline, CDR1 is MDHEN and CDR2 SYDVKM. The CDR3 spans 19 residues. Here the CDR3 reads CASSQALIGDTYFTDTQYF. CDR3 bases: TGTGCCAGCAGTCAAGCTCTTATAGGGGACACTTACTTCACAGATACGCAGTATTTT.

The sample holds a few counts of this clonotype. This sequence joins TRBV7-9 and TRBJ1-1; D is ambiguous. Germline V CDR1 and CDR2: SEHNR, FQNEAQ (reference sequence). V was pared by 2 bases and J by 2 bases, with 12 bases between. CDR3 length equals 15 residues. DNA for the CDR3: TGTGCCAGCAGCTTATTAGCCGATACTAACACTGAAGCTTTCTTT. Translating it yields CASSLLADTNTEAFF.

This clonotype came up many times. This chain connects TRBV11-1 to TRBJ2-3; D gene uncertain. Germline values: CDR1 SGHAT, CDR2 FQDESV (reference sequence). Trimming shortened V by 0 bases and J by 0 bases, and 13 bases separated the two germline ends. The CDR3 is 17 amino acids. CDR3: CASSLARIRYSTDTQYF. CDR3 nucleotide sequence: TGTGCCAGCAGCTTAGCCCGGATAAGGTATAGCACAGATACGCAGTATTTT.

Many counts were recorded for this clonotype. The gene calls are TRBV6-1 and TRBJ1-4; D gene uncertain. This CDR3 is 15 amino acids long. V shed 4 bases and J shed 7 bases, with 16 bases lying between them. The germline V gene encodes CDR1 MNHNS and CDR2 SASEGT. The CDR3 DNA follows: TGTGCCAGCAGTGGGCAAATGGGTTCAGCTGAAAAACTGTTTTTT. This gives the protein CASSGQMGSAEKLFF.

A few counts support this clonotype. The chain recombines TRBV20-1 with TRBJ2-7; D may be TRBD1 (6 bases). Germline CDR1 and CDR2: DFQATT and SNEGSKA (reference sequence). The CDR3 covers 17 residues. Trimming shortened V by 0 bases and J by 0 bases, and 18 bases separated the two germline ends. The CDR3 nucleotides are TGCAGTGCTAGAGAGGTGGGGGCACCTCAAATCTCCTACGAGCAGTACTTC. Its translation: CSAREVGAPQISYEQYF.

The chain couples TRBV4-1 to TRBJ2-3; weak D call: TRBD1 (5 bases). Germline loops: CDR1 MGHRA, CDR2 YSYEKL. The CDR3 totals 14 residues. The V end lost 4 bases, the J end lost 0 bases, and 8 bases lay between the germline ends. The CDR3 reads CASSPTASTDTQYF. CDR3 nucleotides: TGCGCCAGCAGCCCGACAGCTAGCACAGATACGCAGTATTTT.

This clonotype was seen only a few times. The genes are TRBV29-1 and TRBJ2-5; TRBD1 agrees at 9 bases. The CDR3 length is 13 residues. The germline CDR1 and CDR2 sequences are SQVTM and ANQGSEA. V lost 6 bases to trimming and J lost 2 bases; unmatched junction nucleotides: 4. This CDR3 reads CSVLGQGQETQYF. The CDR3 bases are TGCAGCGTCCTGGGACAGGGTCAAGAGACCCAGTACTTC.

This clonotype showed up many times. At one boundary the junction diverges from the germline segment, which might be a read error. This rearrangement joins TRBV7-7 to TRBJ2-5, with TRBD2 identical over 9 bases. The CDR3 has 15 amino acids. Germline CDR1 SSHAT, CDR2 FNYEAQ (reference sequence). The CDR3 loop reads CASSSASGNQETQYF. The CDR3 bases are TGTGCTAGCAGCTCTGCTAGCGGGAACCAAGAGACCCAGTACTTC.

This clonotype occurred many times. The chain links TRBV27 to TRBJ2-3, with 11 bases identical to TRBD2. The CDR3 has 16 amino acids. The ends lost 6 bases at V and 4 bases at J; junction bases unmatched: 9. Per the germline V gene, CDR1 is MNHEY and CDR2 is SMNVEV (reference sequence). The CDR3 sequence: CASRPTSGRGSDTQYF. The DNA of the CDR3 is TGTGCCAGCAGACCAACTAGCGGGAGAGGGTCAGATACGCAGTATTTT.

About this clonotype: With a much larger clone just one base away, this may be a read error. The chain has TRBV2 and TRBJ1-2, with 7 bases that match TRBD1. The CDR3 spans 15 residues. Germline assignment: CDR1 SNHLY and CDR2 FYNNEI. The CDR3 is CASSKGQRTNNGYTF. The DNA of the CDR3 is TGTGCCAGCAGTAAGGGACAGCGAACTAACAATGGCTACACCTTC.

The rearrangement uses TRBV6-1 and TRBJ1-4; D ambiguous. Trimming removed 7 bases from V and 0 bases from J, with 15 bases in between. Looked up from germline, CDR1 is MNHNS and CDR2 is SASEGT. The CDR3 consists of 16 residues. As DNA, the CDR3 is TGTGCCAGCAACCCCGGGGAGGGTGCAACTAATGAAAAACTGTTTTTT. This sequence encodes CASNPGEGATNEKLFF.

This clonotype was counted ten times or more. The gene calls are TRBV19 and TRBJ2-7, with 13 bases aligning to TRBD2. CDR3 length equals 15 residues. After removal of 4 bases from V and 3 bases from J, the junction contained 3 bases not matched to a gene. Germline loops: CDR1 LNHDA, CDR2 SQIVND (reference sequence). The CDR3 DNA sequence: TGTGCCAGTAGTAAGGGACTAGCGGGAAGCTACGAGCAGTACTTC. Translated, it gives CASSKGLAGSYEQYF.

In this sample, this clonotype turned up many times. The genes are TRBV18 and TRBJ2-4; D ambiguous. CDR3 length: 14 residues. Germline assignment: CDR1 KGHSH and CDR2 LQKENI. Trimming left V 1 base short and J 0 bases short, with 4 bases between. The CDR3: CASSPQVAKNIQYF. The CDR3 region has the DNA TGTGCCAGCTCACCACAGGTAGCCAAAAACATTCAGTACTTC.

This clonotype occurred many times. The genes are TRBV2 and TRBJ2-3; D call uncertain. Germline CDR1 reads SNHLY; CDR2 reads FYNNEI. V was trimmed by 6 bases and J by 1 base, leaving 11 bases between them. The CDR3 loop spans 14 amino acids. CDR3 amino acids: CASRNLVGTDTQYF. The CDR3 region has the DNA TGTGCCAGCAGGAATCTAGTTGGCACAGATACGCAGTATTTT.